Below, 3 T cell receptor beta chains from the same sample are listed, as sequenced in a study of blood T cell repertoires in COVID-19 (dated by TCRdb to 2018 to 2020). Libraries came from the immunoSEQ multiplex PCR assay. TCRdb's version of the immuneACCESS table is confined to in-frame rearrangements and falls short of the full clone set. An unresolved V gene accounts for under half of the shortfall where checked; the remainder is of unknown origin. The sample includes around 150,000 clones, with around 82% observed a single time. The top ten constitute about 4% of the sample. The sequenced material came from peripheral blood. These receptors were taken from a man aged 55 to 69 with acute or convalescent COVID-19.

The chain recombines TRBV18 with TRBJ2-6; D remains unclear. V shed 5 bases and J shed 0 bases, with 8 bases lying between them. Germline CDR1 KGHSH, CDR2 LQKENI. CDR3 length: 15 residues. The CDR3 loop reads CASSYGASGANVLTF. CDR3 DNA sequence: TGTGCCAGCTCATACGGAGCCTCTGGGGCCAACGTCCTGACTTTC.

J is TRBJ2-7 and V is TRBV5-1; 9 nucleotides align to TRBD1. Germline V lookup: CDR1 SGHRS, CDR2 YFSETQ. The CDR3 sequence is 15 residues long. Germline trimming cut 4 bases from V and 3 bases from J; bases unmatched to any gene: 8. CDR3 protein: CASSPGTGHFYEQYF. In nucleotides, the CDR3 is TGCGCCAGCAGCCCCGGGACAGGGCATTTCTACGAGCAGTACTTC.

This clone was seen at least ten times. This chain connects TRBV21-1 to TRBJ2-3; the table's D call, TRBD2, was not checked against the DNA. TRBV21-1 is deemed a pseudogene. There are 12 residues in the CDR3. In nucleotides, the CDR3 is TGTGCCAGCAGCTTACCCGCCGGTACGCAGTATTTT. Protein: CASSLPAGTQYF.